These 8 T cell receptor beta chains originate from one sample sequenced in a study of cytomegalovirus exposure and HLA in healthy donors. The PCR was carried out with 60 Vbeta primers and 13 Jbeta primers. TCRdb's copy holds only in-frame clones and misses some; the assay was immunoSEQ multiplex PCR. The table lists about 300,000 clones, approximately 90% of them singletons. The sample was PBMCs. The receptors here all came from a man between 35 and 55 years old in good health and CMV-seropositive.

The chain combines TRBV28 with TRBJ1-2, with D possibly TRBD1 on 5 matching bases. There are 13 residues in the CDR3. Germline CDR1 reads MDHEN; CDR2 reads SYDVKM. Trimming took off 3 bases at V and 4 bases at J, with 9 bases between the two ends. The CDR3 nucleotides read TGTGCCAGCAGTTTTTTGCAGGGCTATGGCTACACCTTC. Amino acids: CASSFLQGYGYTF.

The genes are TRBV5-1 and TRBJ2-7; 9 nucleotides align to TRBD1. Germline CDR1 and CDR2: SGHRS and YFSETQ. Germline trimming cut 5 bases from V and 5 bases from J; bases unmatched to any gene: 8. The CDR3 loop spans 14 amino acids. The CDR3 sequence is CASSPGTGPHEQYF. In DNA, the CDR3 is TGCGCCAGCAGTCCGGGGACAGGGCCCCACGAGCAGTACTTC.

V and J are TRBV19 and TRBJ2-2; a possible D gene is TRBD1 (5 bases). Looked up from germline, CDR1 is LNHDA and CDR2 is SQIVND (reference sequence). CDR3 length equals 16 residues. With 3 bases removed from V and 4 bases from J, the gap between germline ends came to 15 bases. The CDR3 nucleotides are TGTGCCAGTAGTATGATTCCAGGGCGAGGCACCGGGGAGCTGTTTTTT. This sequence encodes CASSMIPGRGTGELFF.

The genes are TRBV28 and TRBJ2-7; 7 bases align to TRBD2. The V gene end was trimmed by 3 bases and the J gene end by 6 bases; junction bases not matched to a gene: 5. This CDR3 is built from 13 residues. Germline V gene data show CDR1 as MDHEN and CDR2 as SYDVKM. In DNA form, the CDR3 reads TGTGCCAGCAGTTTCTCCGGGACTACCGAGCAGTACTTC. As protein: CASSFSGTTEQYF.

The genes are TRBV6-5 and TRBJ2-2; 8 bases map to TRBD1. This CDR3 spans 15 amino acids. V shed 4 bases, J shed 6 bases, and the junction held 7 bases outside the gene matches. Germline V gene sequence: CDR1 MNHEY, CDR2 SVGAGI. The CDR3 reads CASSFGTGGSGELFF. The CDR3 coding sequence is TGTGCCAGCAGTTTTGGTACAGGGGGGTCCGGGGAGCTGTTTTTT.

This clone appeared a single time. CDR3 coding DNA: TGTGCCTGGAGCCCTGGCGGCCAATCGGGAGCTTTCTTT. It codes for CAWSPGGQSGAFF. This chain joins TRBV30 and TRBJ1-1, with no clear D. From germline, CDR1 is GTSNPN and CDR2 SVGIG (reference sequence). The CDR3 spans 13 residues. Trimming cost V 3 bases and J 10 bases, with 18 bases left between them.

This sequence joins TRBV23-1 and TRBJ2-2, with D possibly TRBD1 on 6 matching bases. TRBV23-1 is noted as an ORF with a role that remains uncertain. The CDR3 spans 15 residues. V was shortened by 1 base and J by 5 bases, with 11 bases between the two germline ends. Here the CDR3 DNA reads TGCGCCAGCAGTCAATTCAGGGGATGTACCGGGGAGCTGTTTTTT. This gives the protein CASSQFRGCTGELFF.

The sample holds a few counts of this clone. CDR3 sequence reads: CASLDSHNQPQHF. The CDR3 DNA reads as TGTGCCAGCCTGGACAGCCACAATCAGCCCCAGCATTTT. The chain employs TRBV6-6 and TRBJ1-5; a weak D match, TRBD1 (6 bases). CDR3 size: 13 residues. Trimming cost V 8 bases and J 3 bases, with 11 bases left between them. The germline V gene has CDR1 MNHNY and CDR2 SVGAGI (reference sequence).